Each of the 27 T cell receptor beta chains below was sequenced from the same sample in a study of T cell repertoires in cytomegalovirus infection. Each CDR3 protein is one row after TCRdb ran MiXCR on the reads. The sample lists roughly 630,000 distinct CDR3 sequences; roughly 24% were seen once. Sequencing was done on a sample of CD8+ T cells from PBMCs. The receptors originated from a human donor in good health (CMV status not recorded). Some clones in this sample may be carry-over from other donors' samples.

This chain uses TRBV6-6 with TRBJ1-1, with D uncertain. The CDR3 consists of 15 residues. Trimming pared 5 bases from V and 1 base from J, leaving 14 bases between. Germline-derived CDR1 and CDR2 are MNHNY and SVGAGI (reference sequence). The CDR3 DNA sequence: TGTGCCAGCAGTCAACTGACCCGCCAGAACACTGAAGCTTTCTTT. Translated: CASSQLTRQNTEAFF.

The rearrangement uses TRBV6-2 or TRBV6-3 and TRBJ1-1, with D possibly being TRBD1 (5 bases). Germline V CDR1 and CDR2: MNHEY, SVGEGT. This CDR3 has 14 residues. V was cut by 2 bases and J by 5 bases, with 12 bases left in between. The CDR3 DNA reads TGTGCCAGCAGTTACGGGCAGGGTTGGACTGAAGCTTTCTTT. Translation gives CASSYGQGWTEAFF.

In its sample, this clonotype was seen many times. This rearrangement joins TRBV6-2 or TRBV6-3 to TRBJ2-1; 10 positions match TRBD1. The CDR3 contains 17 residues. The ends lost 0 bases at V and 4 bases at J; junction bases unmatched: 6. Germline V gene lookup returns CDR1 MNHEY and CDR2 SVGEGT. For the CDR3, the DNA is TGTGCCAGCAGTTACTCCAGGACAGGGGGAGATTACAATGAGCAGTTCTTC. Encoded protein: CASSYSRTGGDYNEQFF.

This clonotype was counted many times. This chain links TRBV19 with TRBJ2-1; 11 nucleotides agree with TRBD1. The CDR3 runs 14 residues. Germline CDR1 is LNHDA and CDR2 is SQIVND (reference sequence). V was pared by 5 bases and J by 9 bases, with 6 bases of the junction left unmatched. The chain's CDR3 is CASSVGQGALEQFF. CDR3 nucleotides: TGTGCCAGTAGTGTAGGACAGGGGGCGCTTGAGCAGTTCTTC.

This clonotype was detected only a few times. The CDR3 DNA is TGTGCCAGCAGTTACTCGATCCCTATGGGAGGCACTGAAGCTTTCTTT. Amino acid sequence: CASSYSIPMGGTEAFF. J is TRBJ1-1 and V is TRBV6-5; D ambiguous. V lost 0 bases to trimming and J lost 4 bases, with 15 bases between them. The CDR3 totals 16 residues. CDR1 MNHEY and CDR2 SVGAGI come from the germline V gene.

CDR3 protein: CSARDIDSSYEQYV. The CDR3 nucleotides are TGCAGTGCTAGAGATATTGACAGTTCCTACGAGCAGTACGTC. The rearrangement uses TRBV20-1 and TRBJ2-7; TRBD1 is a possible D gene (5 bases). V lost 0 bases to trimming and J lost 1 base, with 10 bases between them. The germline V gene has CDR1 DFQATT and CDR2 SNEGSKA (reference sequence). The CDR3 length is 14 residues.

This clonotype was detected ten times or more. The rearrangement links TRBV7-6 to TRBJ2-2; TRBD1 is a possible D gene (6 bases). This CDR3 contains 15 residues. Between the trimmed V and J ends, which lost 1 base and 3 bases, there was a span of 9 bases. The germline V gene has CDR1 SGHVS and CDR2 FNYEAQ. In DNA form, the CDR3 reads TGTGCCAGCAGCTTAGGTGGGGGCTACACCGGGGAGCTGTTTTTT. Translation: CASSLGGGYTGELFF. The full variable domain, with the rest looked up from reference TRBV7-6 and TRBJ2-2, is GAGVSQSPRYKVTKRGQDVALRCDPISGHVSLYWYRQALGQGPEFLTYFNYEAQQDKSGLPNDRFSAERPEGSISTLTIQRTEQRDSAMYRCASSLGGGYTGELFFGEGSRLTVL.

The genes are TRBV7-4 and TRBJ2-5; a possible D gene is TRBD2 (5 bases). Germline V gives CDR1 SGHVT, CDR2 SQSDAQ. The CDR3 consists of 14 residues. V lost 1 base and J 3 bases, leaving 9 bases between the germline ends. CDR3 loop: CASSLGGEEETQYF. CDR3 nucleotides: TGTGCCAGCAGCTTAGGGGGAGAAGAAGAGACCCAGTACTTC.

There are many counts of this clonotype. V usage is TRBV7-3 and J usage is TRBJ2-2; D is ambiguous. The CDR3 is 15 amino acids. Germline values: CDR1 SGHTA, CDR2 FQGTGA. The V gene lost 4 bases and the J gene lost 0 bases, with 9 bases spanning the gap. CDR3 in amino acids: CASSSRTTNTGELFF. The CDR3 nucleotides read TGTGCCAGCAGCTCCCGAACTACGAACACCGGGGAGCTGTTTTTT. Variable domain in full (rest from reference TRBV7-3 and TRBJ2-2): GAGVSQTPSNKVTEKGKYVELRCDPISGHTALYWYRQSLGQGPEFLIYFQGTGAADDSGLPNDRFFAVRPEGSVSTLKIQRTERGDSAVYLCASSSRTTNTGELFFGEGSRLTVL.

The chain recombines TRBV29-1 with TRBJ2-3; 10 bases are shared with TRBD1. With V trimmed by 5 bases and J by 4 bases, 9 bases remained unmatched. This CDR3 spans 15 amino acids. The germline V gene encodes CDR1 SQVTM and CDR2 ANQGSEA. For the CDR3, the DNA is TGCAGCGTTTCCCCGACAGGGGGCGTCGCAGATACGCAGTATTTT. Translating it yields CSVSPTGGVADTQYF.

V is TRBV20-1 and J is TRBJ1-1, with a tentative D call TRBD1 (5 bases). This CDR3 comprises 16 residues. Trimming pared 0 bases from V and 1 base from J, leaving 15 bases between. Per the germline V gene, CDR1 is DFQATT and CDR2 is SNEGSKA (reference sequence). DNA for the CDR3: TGCAGTGCTAGAGAGACGACAGCTGGTGCGAACACTGAAGCTTTCTTT. The encoded protein is CSARETTAGANTEAFF.

CDR3 in DNA: TGTGCCAGCAGCAGACCAGCGAACACTGAAGCTTTCTTT. Its protein product is CASSRPANTEAFF. J is TRBJ1-1 and V is TRBV7-9; D remains unclear. Per the germline V gene, CDR1 is SEHNR and CDR2 is FQNEAQ (reference sequence). The CDR3 covers 13 residues. V lost 5 bases and J 1 base, leaving 8 bases between the germline ends.

This clonotype was seen at least ten times. This chain links TRBV7-2 with TRBJ1-2; possible D gene TRBD1, 5 bases. The germline gives CDR1 SGHTA, CDR2 FQGNSA. This CDR3 spans 16 amino acids. V lost 5 bases and J 4 bases, leaving 20 bases between the germline ends. The CDR3: CASSPLRVPGLYGYTF. CDR3 nucleotides: TGTGCCAGCAGCCCCCTACGGGTGCCAGGGCTCTATGGCTACACCTTC.

The J gene is TRBJ2-5, the V gene TRBV27; D unresolved. Germline V gene data show CDR1 as MNHEY and CDR2 as SMNVEV (reference sequence). V lost 4 bases, J lost 5 bases, and 17 bases lay in between. The CDR3 loop spans 15 amino acids. The CDR3 DNA follows: TGTGCCAGCAGTTCACCGGGCCCCGTGGGGGAGACCCAGTACTTC. It encodes CASSSPGPVGETQYF.

This clonotype was seen more than once but under ten times. One junction end disagrees with the germline gene, perhaps due to a read error. The chain has TRBV4-1 and TRBJ2-5; TRBD2 matches at 11 bases. This CDR3 contains 22 residues. Germline assignment: CDR1 MGHRA and CDR2 YSYEKL. CDR3 sequence reads: CASSQETMPGLAGGPSQETQYF. CDR3 bases: TGTGCCAGCAGCCAAGAGACGATGCCCGGGCTAGCGGGGGGCCCTTCACAAGAGACCCAGTACTTC.

V usage is TRBV7-2 and J usage is TRBJ1-2; D may be TRBD1 (5 bases). V was pared by 5 bases and J by 5 bases, with 21 bases between. CDR3 length equals 16 residues. Germline V gene data show CDR1 as SGHTA and CDR2 as FQGNSA. CDR3 nucleotide sequence: TGTGCCAGCAGCCCAAGCAAGGCAGGGATTTCATATGGCTACACCTTC. Encoded protein: CASSPSKAGISYGYTF.

This clonotype was counted a few times. This CDR3 reads CASSLGGRNTGELFF. The DNA of the CDR3 is TGTGCCAGCAGCTTAGGGGGGAGGAACACCGGGGAGCTGTTTTTT. V usage is TRBV7-6 and J usage is TRBJ2-2; the D call may be TRBD1 or TRBD2 (5 bases each). This CDR3 spans 15 amino acids. Trimming pared 1 base from V and 1 base from J, leaving 7 bases between. The germline V gene has CDR1 SGHVS and CDR2 FNYEAQ. Variable domain in full (rest from reference TRBV7-6 and TRBJ2-2): GAGVSQSPRYKVTKRGQDVALRCDPISGHVSLYWYRQALGQGPEFLTYFNYEAQQDKSGLPNDRFSAERPEGSISTLTIQRTEQRDSAMYRCASSLGGRNTGELFFGEGSRLTVL.

This clonotype was found a few times. This chain links TRBV6-5 with TRBJ2-2; maybe TRBD2 (6 bases). Germline V gene data show CDR1 as MNHEY and CDR2 as SVGAGI. With 2 bases removed from V and 1 base from J, the gap between germline ends came to 14 bases. There are 17 residues in the CDR3. The chain's CDR3 is CASSYVHRGENTGELFF. CDR3 sequence (DNA): TGTGCCAGCAGTTACGTGCATCGCGGGGAGAACACCGGGGAGCTGTTTTTT.

This chain uses TRBV14 with TRBJ1-2, with a possible D match to TRBD1 (5 bases). Germline CDR1 SGHDN, CDR2 FVKESK. This CDR3 has 16 amino acids. With 3 bases removed from V and 2 bases from J, the gap between germline ends came to 16 bases. The CDR3 loop reads CASSQSGMPLNYGYTF. The DNA of the CDR3 is TGTGCCAGCAGCCAGTCAGGGATGCCTCTCAACTATGGCTACACCTTC.

The gene calls are TRBV7-3 and TRBJ1-1, with D tentatively TRBD1 (6 bases). The CDR3 covers 15 residues. The ends were cut back, 3 bases at V and 0 bases at J, with 11 bases in the middle. Germline CDR1 SGHTA, CDR2 FQGTGA. CDR3 bases: TGTGCCAGCAGCTTGGGGACAACCATGAACACTGAAGCTTTCTTT. Encoded protein: CASSLGTTMNTEAFF.

The chain has TRBV3-1 and TRBJ1-5; TRBD1 might be the D (6 bases). Germline assignment: CDR1 LGHDT and CDR2 YNNKEL (reference sequence). CDR3 length equals 15 residues. The V end lost 0 bases, the J end lost 6 bases, and 12 bases lay between the germline ends. DNA of the CDR3: TGTGCCAGCAGCCAAGATTGGGGGCGAGGTCAGCCCCAGCATTTT. It yields the protein CASSQDWGRGQPQHF.

This clonotype occurred many times. The rearrangement links TRBV7-2 to TRBJ2-5; 13 bases line up with TRBD2. The CDR3 covers 19 residues. The ends lost 3 bases at V and 1 base at J; junction bases unmatched: 11. Per the germline V gene, CDR1 is SGHTA and CDR2 is FQGNSA. The CDR3 here is CASSFPGLAGPGPQETQYF. CDR3 nucleotide sequence: TGTGCCAGCAGCTTTCCGGGACTAGCGGGGCCTGGGCCCCAAGAGACCCAGTACTTC.

The chain employs TRBV7-9 and TRBJ1-4, with D hard to call. Germline CDR1 and CDR2: SEHNR and FQNEAQ (reference sequence). V lost 5 bases and J 8 bases, leaving 18 bases between the germline ends. This CDR3 comprises 15 residues. CDR3 protein: CASSPERVLREKLFF. In nucleotides, the CDR3 is TGTGCCAGCAGCCCGGAGAGGGTACTAAGGGAAAAACTGTTTTTT.

Only a few counts were recorded for this clonotype. The genes are TRBV2 and TRBJ2-1; 8 nucleotides line up with TRBD1. V trimming: 7 bases; J trimming: 5 bases; junction bases outside the gene matches: 7. Germline V gene sequence: CDR1 SNHLY, CDR2 FYNNEI. The CDR3 length is 14 residues. The CDR3 nucleotides are TGTGCCAGCACCGAGACAGGGGAGCACAATGAGCAGTTCTTC. It specifies CASTETGEHNEQFF.

J is TRBJ2-3 and V is TRBV28; no firm D call. The CDR3 runs to 15 residues. V gave up 10 bases and J gave up 1 base, with 18 bases separating them. Looked up from germline, CDR1 is MDHEN and CDR2 is SYDVKM. The CDR3 coding sequence is TGTGCCACCTCCCCCGGGTCTAGACGCACAGATACGCAGTATTTT. Its protein is CATSPGSRRTDTQYF. The variable domain in full, with the rest retrieved from reference TRBV28 and TRBJ2-3, is DVKVTQSSRYLVKRTGEKVFLECVQDMDHENMFWYRQDPGLGLRLIYFSYDVKMKEKGDIPEGYSVSREKKERFSLILESASTNQTSMYLCATSPGSRRTDTQYFGPGTRLTVL.

Ten or more counts support this clonotype. The chain combines TRBV28 with TRBJ2-4; D gene ambiguous. Germline values: CDR1 MDHEN, CDR2 SYDVKM. The V gene lost 5 bases and the J gene lost 7 bases, with 9 bases spanning the gap. This CDR3 is built from 12 residues. The CDR3 DNA is TGTGCCAGCAGTATCCTCCCGAACATTCAGTACTTC. Its protein product is CASSILPNIQYF.

The V and J genes are TRBV7-3 and TRBJ2-3; possibly TRBD2 for D (6 bases). CDR1 SGHTA and CDR2 FQGTGA come from the germline V gene. The length of the CDR3 is 16 residues. Trimming cost V 1 base and J 1 base, with 12 bases left between them. The chain's CDR3 is CASSLKAGSRTDTQYF. CDR3 coding DNA: TGTGCCAGCAGCTTAAAGGCGGGGTCACGCACAGATACGCAGTATTTT.